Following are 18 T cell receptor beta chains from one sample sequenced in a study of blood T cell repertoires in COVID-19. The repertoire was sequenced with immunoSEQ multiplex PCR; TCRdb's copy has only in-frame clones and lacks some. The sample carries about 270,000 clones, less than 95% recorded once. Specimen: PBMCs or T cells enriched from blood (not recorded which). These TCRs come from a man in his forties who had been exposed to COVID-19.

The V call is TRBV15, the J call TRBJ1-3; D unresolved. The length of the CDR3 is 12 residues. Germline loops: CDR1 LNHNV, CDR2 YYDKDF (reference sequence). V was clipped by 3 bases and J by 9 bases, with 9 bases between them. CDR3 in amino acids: CATSREGGTIYF. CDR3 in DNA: TGTGCCACCAGCAGGGAGGGAGGCACCATATATTTT. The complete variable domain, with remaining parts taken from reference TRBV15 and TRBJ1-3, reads DAMVIQNPRYQVTQFGKPVTLSCSQTLNHNVMYWYQQKSSQAPKLLFHYYDKDFNNEADTPDNFQSRRPNTSFCFLDIRSPGLGDTAMYLCATSREGGTIYFGEGSWLTVV.

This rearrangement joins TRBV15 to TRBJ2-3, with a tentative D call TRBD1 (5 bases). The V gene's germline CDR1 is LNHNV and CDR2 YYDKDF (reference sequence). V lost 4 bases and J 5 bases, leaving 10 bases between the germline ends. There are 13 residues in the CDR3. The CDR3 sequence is CATSTGYEDTQYF. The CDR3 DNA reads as TGTGCCACCAGCACAGGGTATGAAGATACGCAGTATTTT.

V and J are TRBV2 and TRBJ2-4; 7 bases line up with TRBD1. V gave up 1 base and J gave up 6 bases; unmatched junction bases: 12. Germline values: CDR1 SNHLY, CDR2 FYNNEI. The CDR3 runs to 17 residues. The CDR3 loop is CASSEVGGLGLSNIQYF. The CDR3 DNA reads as TGTGCCAGCAGTGAAGTAGGGGGCCTTGGGCTATCAAACATTCAGTACTTC.

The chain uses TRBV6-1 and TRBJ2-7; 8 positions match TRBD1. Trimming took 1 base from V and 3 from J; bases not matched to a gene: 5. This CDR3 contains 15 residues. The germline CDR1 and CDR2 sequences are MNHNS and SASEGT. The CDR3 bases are TGTGCCAGCAGTGAAGGAACAGGGGGAGGCTACGAGCAGTACTTC. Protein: CASSEGTGGGYEQYF.

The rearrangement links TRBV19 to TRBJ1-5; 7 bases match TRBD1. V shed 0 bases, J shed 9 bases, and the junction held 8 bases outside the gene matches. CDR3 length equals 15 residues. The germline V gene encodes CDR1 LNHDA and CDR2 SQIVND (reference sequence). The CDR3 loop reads CASSIDQGGSWPQHF. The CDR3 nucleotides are TGTGCCAGTAGTATAGATCAAGGGGGCTCATGGCCCCAGCATTTT.

The CDR3 sequence: CASRSTTSDEQYF. The DNA for the CDR3 is TGTGCCAGCAGAAGCACTACCAGCGACGAGCAGTACTTC. The genes are TRBV7-9 and TRBJ2-7; no firm D call. Germline CDR1 reads SEHNR; CDR2 reads FQNEAQ (reference sequence). CDR3 length: 13 amino acids. V was shortened by 6 bases and J by 5 bases, with 14 bases between the two germline ends. The variable domain in full, with the rest retrieved from reference TRBV7-9 and TRBJ2-7, is DTGVSQNPRHKITKRGQNVTFRCDPISEHNRLYWYRQTLGQGPEFLTYFQNEAQLEKSRLLSDRFSAERPKGSFSTLEIQRTEQGDSAMYLCASRSTTSDEQYFGPGTRLTVT.

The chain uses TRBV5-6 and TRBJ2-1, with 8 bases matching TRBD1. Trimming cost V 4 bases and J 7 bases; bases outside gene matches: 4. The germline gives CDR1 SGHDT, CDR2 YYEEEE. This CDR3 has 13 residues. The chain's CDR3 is CASSGDRGNEQFF. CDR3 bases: TGTGCCAGCAGCGGAGACAGGGGTAATGAGCAGTTCTTC.

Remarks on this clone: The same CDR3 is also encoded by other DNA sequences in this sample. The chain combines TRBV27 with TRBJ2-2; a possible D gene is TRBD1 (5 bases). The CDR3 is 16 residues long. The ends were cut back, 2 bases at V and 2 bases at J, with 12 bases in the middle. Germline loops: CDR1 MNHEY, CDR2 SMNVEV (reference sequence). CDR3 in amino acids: CASSLPGQGNTGELFF. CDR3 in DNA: TGTGCCAGCAGTTTACCGGGCCAGGGAAACACCGGGGAGCTGTTTTTT.

CDR3 in DNA: TGTGCCAGCAGGCTAGACAGATCGGTCCCCCAGCATTTT. Translating gives CASRLDRSVPQHF. The V call is TRBV6-5, the J call TRBJ1-5; the D gene is possibly TRBD1 (5 bases). Germline CDR1 reads MNHEY; CDR2 reads SVGAGI. The CDR3 is made up of 13 amino acids. Trimming pared 6 bases from V and 10 bases from J, leaving 16 bases between.

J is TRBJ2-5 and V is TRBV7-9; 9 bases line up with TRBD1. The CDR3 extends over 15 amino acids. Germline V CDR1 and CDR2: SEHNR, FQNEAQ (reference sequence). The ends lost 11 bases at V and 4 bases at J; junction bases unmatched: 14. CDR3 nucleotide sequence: TGTGCCGGCGCAGTACCGGGACAGGGTAGAGAGACCCAGTACTTC. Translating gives CAGAVPGQGRETQYF.

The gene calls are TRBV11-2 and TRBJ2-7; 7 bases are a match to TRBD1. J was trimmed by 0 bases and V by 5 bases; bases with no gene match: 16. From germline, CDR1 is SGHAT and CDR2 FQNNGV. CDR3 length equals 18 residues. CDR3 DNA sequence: TGTGCCAGCAGCCTCGGAGGTACAGGGGCCCCGAGCTCCTACGAGCAGTACTTC. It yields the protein CASSLGGTGAPSSYEQYF.

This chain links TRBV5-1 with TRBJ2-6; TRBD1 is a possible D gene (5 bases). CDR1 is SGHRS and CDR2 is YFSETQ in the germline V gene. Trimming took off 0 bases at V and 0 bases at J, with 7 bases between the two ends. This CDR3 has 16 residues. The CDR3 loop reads CASSLVTGSGANVLTF. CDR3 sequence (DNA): TGCGCCAGCAGCTTGGTTACAGGCTCTGGGGCCAACGTCCTGACTTTC.

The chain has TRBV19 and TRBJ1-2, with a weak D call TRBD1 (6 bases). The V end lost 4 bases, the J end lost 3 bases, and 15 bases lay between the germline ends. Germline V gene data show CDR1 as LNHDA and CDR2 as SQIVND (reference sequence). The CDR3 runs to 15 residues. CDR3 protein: CASSTLRGPYYGYTF. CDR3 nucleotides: TGTGCCAGTAGTACCCTCAGGGGACCCTACTATGGCTACACCTTC.

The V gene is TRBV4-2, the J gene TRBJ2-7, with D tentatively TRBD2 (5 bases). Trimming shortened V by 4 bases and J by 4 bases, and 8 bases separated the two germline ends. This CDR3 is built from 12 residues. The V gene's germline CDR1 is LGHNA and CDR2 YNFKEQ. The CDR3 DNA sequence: TGTGCCAGCAGCCCTACGGGATACGAGCAGTACTTC. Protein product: CASSPTGYEQYF.

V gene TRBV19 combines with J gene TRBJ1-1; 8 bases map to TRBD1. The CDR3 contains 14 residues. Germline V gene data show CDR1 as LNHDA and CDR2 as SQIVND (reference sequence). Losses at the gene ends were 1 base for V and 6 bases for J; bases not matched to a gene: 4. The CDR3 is CASSIAAGGPEAFF. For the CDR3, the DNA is TGTGCCAGTAGTATAGCGGCAGGGGGCCCTGAAGCTTTCTTT.

CDR3 bases: TGTGCCAGCAGCCTACCTCAGGGCGGGGGCACAGATACGCAGTATTTT. Protein: CASSLPQGGGTDTQYF. This chain uses TRBV3-1 (or the pseudogene TRBV3-2) with TRBJ2-3; possible D gene TRBD2, 6 bases. CDR1 is LGHDT, CDR2 YNNKEL, per germline (reference sequence). V lost 4 bases and J lost 1, with 15 bases in between. This CDR3 is built from 16 residues.

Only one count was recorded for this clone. The CDR3 DNA reads TGTGCCATCAGTGATACAGGGGCCTACGAGCAGTACTTC. Protein sequence: CAISDTGAYEQYF. This chain links TRBV10-3 with TRBJ2-7, with 7 nucleotides matching TRBD1. CDR3 size: 13 residues. Trimming cost V 3 bases and J 2 bases; bases outside gene matches: 1. Germline V gene lookup returns CDR1 ENHRY and CDR2 SYGVKD.

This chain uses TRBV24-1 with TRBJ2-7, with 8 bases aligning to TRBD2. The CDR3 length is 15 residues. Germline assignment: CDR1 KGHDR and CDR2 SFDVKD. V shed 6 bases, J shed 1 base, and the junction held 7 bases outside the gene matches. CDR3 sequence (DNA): TGTGCCACCAGTCCACGGGGGGGTTTTTCCTACGAGCAGTACTTC. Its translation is CATSPRGGFSYEQYF.